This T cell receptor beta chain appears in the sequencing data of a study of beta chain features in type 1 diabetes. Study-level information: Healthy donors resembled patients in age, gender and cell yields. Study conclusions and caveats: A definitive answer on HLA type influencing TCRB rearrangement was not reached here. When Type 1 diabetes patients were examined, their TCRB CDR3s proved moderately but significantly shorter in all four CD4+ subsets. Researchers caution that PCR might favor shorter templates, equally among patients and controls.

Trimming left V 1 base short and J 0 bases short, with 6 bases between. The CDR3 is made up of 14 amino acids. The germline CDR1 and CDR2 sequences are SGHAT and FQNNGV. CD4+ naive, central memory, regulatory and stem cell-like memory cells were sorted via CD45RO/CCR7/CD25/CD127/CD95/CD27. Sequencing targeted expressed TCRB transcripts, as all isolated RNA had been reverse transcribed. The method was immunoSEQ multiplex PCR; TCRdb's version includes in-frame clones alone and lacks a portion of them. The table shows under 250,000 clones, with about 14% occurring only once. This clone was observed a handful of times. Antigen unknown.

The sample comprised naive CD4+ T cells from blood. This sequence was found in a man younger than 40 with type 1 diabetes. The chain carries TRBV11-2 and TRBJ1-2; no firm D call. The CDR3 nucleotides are TGTGCCAGCAGCTTAGTGTCCACTAACTATGGCTACACCTTC. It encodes CASSLVSTNYGYTF.